The 27 T cell receptor beta chains listed next were all sequenced from one sample in a study of blood T cell repertoires in COVID-19. Only in-frame clones appear in the TCRdb table, and some are missing; sequencing was by immunoSEQ multiplex PCR. The sample has 160,000 or so clones, 88% seen once. Sequences were obtained from PBMCs or T cells enriched from blood (not recorded which). These receptors all stem from a woman between 45 and 65 years old who had recovered from COVID-19.

The chain carries TRBV6-5 and TRBJ2-2; no clear D gene. The germline V and J ends were trimmed by 10 bases and 3 bases, with 15 bases remaining between them. Germline V gives CDR1 MNHEY, CDR2 SVGAGI. This CDR3 region has 14 residues. CDR3 amino acids: CATPPPAYTGELFF. DNA for the CDR3: TGTGCCACCCCGCCCCCAGCGTACACCGGGGAGCTGTTTTTT.

This chain connects TRBV3-1 (or the pseudogene TRBV3-2) to TRBJ2-7, with a tentative D call TRBD1 (5 bases). V gave up 1 base and J gave up 3 bases, with 13 bases separating them. The CDR3 has 15 amino acids. From germline, CDR1 is LGHDT and CDR2 YNNKEL (reference sequence). The CDR3 here is CASSQALSGFYEQYF. The CDR3 DNA reads TGTGCCAGCAGCCAAGCCTTGTCAGGGTTCTACGAGCAGTACTTC.

With respect to this clone: The same CDR3 also results from other DNA sequences found in this sample. The chain links TRBV19 to TRBJ1-2; 10 bases map to TRBD1. Germline V gene data show CDR1 as LNHDA and CDR2 as SQIVND (reference sequence). This CDR3 is built from 14 residues. V lost 1 base and J lost 7; bases outside the gene matches: 3. The CDR3 here is CASSIGQGAGGYTF. The CDR3, as DNA: TGTGCCAGTAGTATAGGACAGGGGGCCGGTGGCTACACCTTC.

The chain links TRBV15 to TRBJ2-2; a weak D match, TRBD2 (6 bases). The length of the CDR3 is 12 residues. The germline V gene encodes CDR1 LNHNV and CDR2 YYDKDF (reference sequence). V lost 8 bases and J lost 3, with 7 bases in between. The CDR3 region has the DNA TGTGCCACCGGGGGGTACACCGGGGAGCTGTTTTTT. Amino acid sequence: CATGGYTGELFF.

The rearrangement joins TRBV19 to TRBJ2-2; possible D gene TRBD1, 5 bases. V was clipped by 5 bases and J by 5 bases, with 12 bases between them. The CDR3 is made up of 14 amino acids. The germline CDR1 and CDR2 sequences are LNHDA and SQIVND (reference sequence). In DNA form, the CDR3 reads TGTGCCAGTAGTCACTTTCAGGGAACCGGGGAGCTGTTTTTT. Amino acid sequence: CASSHFQGTGELFF.

This clone was seen a single time. The chain combines TRBV5-1 with TRBJ2-7, with D tentatively TRBD1 (5 bases). The CDR3 has 15 amino acids. V lost 2 bases to trimming and J lost 2 bases, with 14 bases between them. Germline CDR1 SGHRS, CDR2 YFSETQ. The CDR3 bases are TGCGCCAGCAGCTTATTAGGCAGGGAAACCTACGAGCAGTACTTC. Translated, it gives CASSLLGRETYEQYF.

The chain is built from TRBV6-4 and TRBJ1-1; D perhaps matches TRBD1 (6 bases). The germline V and J ends were trimmed by 1 base and 4 bases, with 13 bases remaining between them. Germline V CDR1 and CDR2: MRHNA, SNTAGT. The CDR3 spans 15 residues. CDR3 protein: CASSDFPGTSTEAFF. Written as DNA, the CDR3 is TGTGCCAGCAGTGACTTCCCCGGGACAAGCACTGAAGCTTTCTTT.

The chain is built from TRBV5-5 and TRBJ2-5, with 8 bases matching TRBD2. This CDR3 comprises 16 residues. CDR1 and CDR2 (germline): SGHKS, YYEKEE (reference sequence). V was pared by 3 bases and J by 3 bases, with 10 bases of the junction left unmatched. The CDR3: CASSSVPLAVKETQYF. CDR3 bases: TGTGCCAGCAGCTCGGTCCCACTAGCGGTCAAAGAGACCCAGTACTTC.

The V call is TRBV15, the J call TRBJ1-3; the match to TRBD1 covers 7 bases. The V gene end was trimmed by 3 bases and the J gene end by 0 bases; junction bases not matched to a gene: 2. The germline CDR1 and CDR2 sequences are LNHNV and YYDKDF (reference sequence). This CDR3 is built from 15 residues. CDR3 residues: CATSSRDSSGNTIYF. The CDR3 nucleotides read TGTGCCACCAGCAGCCGGGACAGCTCTGGAAACACCATATATTTT.

The V and J genes are TRBV7-2 and TRBJ2-3, with a weak D call TRBD2 (7 bases). Germline values: CDR1 SGHTA, CDR2 FQGNSA. The CDR3 extends over 19 amino acids. Trimming took 0 bases from V and 0 from J, leaving 19 bases between them. The CDR3 here is CASSLAGGGLKTSTDTQYF. DNA of the CDR3: TGTGCCAGCAGCTTAGCTGGCGGGGGCCTCAAAACTAGCACAGATACGCAGTATTTT.

The chain combines TRBV19 with TRBJ2-2; 16 nucleotides align to TRBD2. The CDR3 totals 19 residues. The V and J ends lost 5 bases and 4 bases, in that order; junction bases with no gene match: 10. CDR1 and CDR2 from the germline V gene are LNHDA and SQIVND (reference sequence). In DNA form, the CDR3 reads TGTGCCAGTAGTTCCCGGGGACTAGCGGGGGGGCCGGGCACCGGGGAGCTGTTTTTT. Protein product: CASSSRGLAGGPGTGELFF.

The chain links TRBV27 to TRBJ2-5, with 7 bases identical to TRBD2. The CDR3 consists of 14 residues. Looked up from germline, CDR1 is MNHEY and CDR2 is SMNVEV (reference sequence). Germline trimming cut 3 bases from V and 4 bases from J; bases unmatched to any gene: 5. In DNA, the CDR3 is TGTGCCAGCAGTTTGGGGGGGATAGGAGAGACCCAGTACTTC. It is translated as CASSLGGIGETQYF.

The chain uses TRBV5-8 and TRBJ1-2, with D hard to call. V gave up 6 bases and J gave up 5 bases, with 14 bases separating them. CDR1 is SGHTS, CDR2 YDEGEE, per germline. The CDR3 sequence is 13 residues long. The CDR3 region is CASTLQNTYGYTF. The CDR3 nucleotides read TGTGCCAGCACGTTACAGAACACTTATGGCTACACCTTC.

J is TRBJ2-1 and V is TRBV27; D is perhaps TRBD2 (6 bases). CDR3 length equals 14 residues. Trimming pared 6 bases from V and 7 bases from J, leaving 16 bases between. Germline-derived CDR1 and CDR2 are MNHEY and SMNVEV (reference sequence). CDR3 sequence (DNA): TGTGCCAGCAGCCCGGGAGTTGGAGGTAATGAGCAGTTCTTC. This translates into CASSPGVGGNEQFF.

CDR3 loop: CSVDPQAHHTEAFF. The CDR3 DNA reads as TGCAGCGTTGACCCCCAGGCCCATCACACTGAAGCTTTCTTT. This chain joins TRBV29-1 and TRBJ1-1, with D unresolved. CDR3 length: 14 amino acids. The germline gives CDR1 SQVTM, CDR2 ANQGSEA. V gave up 3 bases and J gave up 3 bases, with 14 bases separating them.

Of note for this clone: The same CDR3 can be traced to other DNA sequences in this sample. V and J are TRBV9 and TRBJ2-3, with D perhaps matching TRBD2 (5 bases). The germline V and J ends were trimmed by 0 bases and 0 bases, with 5 bases remaining between them. This CDR3 comprises 14 residues. Germline assignment: CDR1 SGDLS and CDR2 YYNGEE. CDR3 residues: CASSVGGSTDTQYF. The CDR3 nucleotides are TGTGCCAGCAGCGTAGGAGGGAGCACAGATACGCAGTATTTT.

The chain links TRBV5-6 to TRBJ2-3, with 11 bases lining up with TRBD2. Germline assignment: CDR1 SGHDT and CDR2 YYEEEE. The J segment lost 6 bases and the V segment lost 3 bases, leaving 12 bases of the junction unmatched. The CDR3 length is 17 residues. CDR3: CASSSTSGGPFRDTQYF. CDR3 nucleotides: TGTGCCAGCAGCTCCACTAGCGGGGGCCCCTTCAGGGATACGCAGTATTTT. The full variable domain, completed using reference TRBV5-6 and TRBJ2-3, is DAGVTQSPTHLIKTRGQQVTLRCSPKSGHDTVSWYQQALGQGPQFIFQYYEEEERQRGNFPDRFSGHQFPNYSSELNVNALLLGDSALYLCASSSTSGGPFRDTQYFGPGTRLTVL.

This rearrangement joins TRBV7-2 to TRBJ2-6; 8 bases fit TRBD1. The CDR3 has 15 residues. The germline gives CDR1 SGHTA, CDR2 FQGNSA. The trim removed 7 bases at V and 4 bases at J, leaving 6 bases unmatched. The CDR3, as DNA: TGTGCCAGCATCCAGGGGGCTCGCGGGGCCAACGTCCTGACTTTC. Amino acid sequence: CASIQGARGANVLTF.

The chain links TRBV30 to TRBJ1-1, with TRBD1 as a possible D gene (5 bases). V was trimmed by 1 base and J by 9 bases, leaving 15 bases between them. The CDR3 loop spans 13 amino acids. Looked up from germline, CDR1 is GTSNPN and CDR2 is SVGIG (reference sequence). The CDR3 here is CAWSGGGVGKAFF. The CDR3 region has the DNA TGTGCCTGGAGTGGGGGCGGGGTGGGAAAAGCTTTCTTT.

The rearrangement joins TRBV29-1 to TRBJ1-1; D is perhaps TRBD1 (5 bases). Trimming left V 5 bases short and J 1 base short, with 20 bases between. This CDR3 is 16 amino acids long. Germline V lookup: CDR1 SQVTM, CDR2 ANQGSEA. The CDR3 DNA sequence: TGCAGCGTTTTAGATCTAGTCGAACAGGAGAACACTGAAGCTTTCTTT. Encoded protein: CSVLDLVEQENTEAFF.

V gene TRBV6-1 combines with J gene TRBJ2-1; 10 nucleotides match TRBD1. The V gene's germline CDR1 is MNHNS and CDR2 SASEGT. The CDR3 has 15 residues. The V gene end was trimmed by 3 bases and the J gene end by 9 bases; junction bases not matched to a gene: 8. CDR3 amino acids: CASSDPGTGAGEQFF. CDR3 nucleotides: TGTGCCAGCAGTGACCCCGGGACAGGGGCAGGTGAGCAGTTCTTC.

The gene calls are TRBV11-2 and TRBJ2-7; D perhaps matches TRBD2 (7 bases). Per germline, CDR1 SGHAT and CDR2 FQNNGV. CDR3 length: 17 residues. V gave up 3 bases and J gave up 1 base, with 19 bases separating them. The CDR3 protein is CASSFRGAISTSYEQYF. For the CDR3, the DNA is TGTGCCAGCAGCTTCCGGGGGGCCATCTCGACATCCTACGAGCAGTACTTC.

The chain links TRBV7-2 to TRBJ1-3; D may be TRBD1 (6 bases). Germline V gene lookup returns CDR1 SGHTA and CDR2 FQGNSA. The CDR3 is 16 residues long. Trimming shortened V by 5 bases and J by 3 bases, and 17 bases separated the two germline ends. The DNA of the CDR3 is TGTGCCAGCAGCCCCCTGGGGGGGGCAGGTGGAAACACCATATATTTT. It codes for CASSPLGGAGGNTIYF.

The rearrangement uses TRBV2 and TRBJ1-1, with D uncertain. Germline values: CDR1 SNHLY, CDR2 FYNNEI. This CDR3 has 13 residues. V lost 5 bases and J 1 base, leaving 8 bases between the germline ends. CDR3 loop: CASSRKQNTEAFF. The CDR3 nucleotides read TGTGCCAGCAGTAGAAAACAGAACACTGAAGCTTTCTTT.

The chain joins TRBV19 to TRBJ1-2, with no clear D. Looked up from germline, CDR1 is LNHDA and CDR2 is SQIVND (reference sequence). V lost 5 bases and J lost 3, with 7 bases in between. The CDR3 runs to 12 residues. The DNA of the CDR3 is TGTGCCAGTAGTTCTCAGTACTATGGCTACACCTTC. Protein sequence: CASSSQYYGYTF.

About this clone itself: This may be a read error: a much more frequent sequence differs by one nucleotide. The J gene is TRBJ2-7, the V gene TRBV7-9; D perhaps matches TRBD1 (6 bases). CDR1 and CDR2 from the germline V gene are SEHNR and FQNEAQ (reference sequence). Trimming removed 1 base from V and 2 bases from J, with 6 bases in between. CDR3 length: 13 amino acids. The chain's CDR3 is CASSLGTAYEQYF. DNA of the CDR3: TGTGCCAGCAGCTTAGGGACAGCCTACGAGCAGTACTTC.

V gene TRBV6-6 combines with J gene TRBJ2-5; maybe TRBD2 (6 bases). In germline, CDR1 is MNHNY, CDR2 SVGAGI (reference sequence). This CDR3 is 15 amino acids long. The V gene lost 2 bases and the J gene lost 2 bases, with 12 bases spanning the gap. The CDR3 nucleotides read TGTGCCAGCAGTTACGTGTCAGGACTACAAGAGACCCAGTACTTC. Its protein is CASSYVSGLQETQYF.